The rows below give T cell receptor beta chains drawn from one sample of a study of blood T cell repertoires in COVID-19. Here immunoSEQ multiplex PCR was the method, and the copy in TCRdb shows in-frame clones only, minus some. In the table there are around 60,000 clones, roughly 84% of which are singletons. Material: peripheral blood. These TCRs come from a man between 60 and 70 years old with COVID-19, enrolled during active disease. CDR3s include the opening cysteine and the closing phenylalanine or tryptophan.

cdr3_aa	v_call
CASSLVVFGDRGQSTQYF	TRBV5-4
CASSGAGGPDTQYF	TRBV6-1
CASSPPGQGSRAGELFF	TRBV18
CASSKDDTGHQQPSNQPQHF	TRBV21-1
CASSEAGDRANYGYTF	TRBV6-1
CSVNQVGELFF	TRBV29-1
CASREAGRPGLEQYF	TRBV7-2
CASRPQGGEANVLTF	TRBV5-1
CASSYSEEETQYF	TRBV6-5
CASRKIAGPTYEQYF	TRBV5-6
CASSLALTSGSYNEQFF	TRBV5-1
CASSSRDRGQTGELFF	TRBV7-3
CASSLSGGRQPQHF	TRBV5-1
CSVLLTGGASYEQYF	TRBV29-1
CASTETGGSYNEQFF	TRBV6-5
CASSPSSTGTLGTQYF	TRBV27
CASSPGQGVTDTQYF	TRBV5-4
CASSSPGDGSYEQYF	TRBV7-3
CASSFFRGGDEQYF	TRBV11-1
CASRSTGHGYGYTF	TRBV19
CASSQVESVKHF	TRBV3-1/TRBV3-2
CASSYGDNSPLHF	TRBV2
CASSQDGGYEQYF	TRBV3-1/TRBV3-2
CASSLVVVTSSGNTIYF	TRBV5-5
CAWSVQYEQYF	TRBV30
CATSRGPAGQETQYF	TRBV15
CSAGQPTNEKLFF	TRBV29-1
CASSRGQGGNEKLFF	TRBV4-1
CAWTPPGTVRYEQYF	TRBV30
CASSVGGYTDTQYF	TRBV2
CASSQESLQPQHF	TRBV4-1
CASSWDSLSSGNTIYF	TRBV19
CASSSGTENNEQFF	TRBV28
CASSAILWRLAGNTDTQYF	TRBV28
CASSGGITYPQYF	TRBV27
CATSDFRAQGAQYF	TRBV24-1
CASSPDSPYEQYF	TRBV7-3
CASSATGGGSPLHF	TRBV19
CASSIVGEGDTEAFF	TRBV19
CASSLRGGYNEQFF	TRBV28
CASRAAGANGDTQYF	TRBV28